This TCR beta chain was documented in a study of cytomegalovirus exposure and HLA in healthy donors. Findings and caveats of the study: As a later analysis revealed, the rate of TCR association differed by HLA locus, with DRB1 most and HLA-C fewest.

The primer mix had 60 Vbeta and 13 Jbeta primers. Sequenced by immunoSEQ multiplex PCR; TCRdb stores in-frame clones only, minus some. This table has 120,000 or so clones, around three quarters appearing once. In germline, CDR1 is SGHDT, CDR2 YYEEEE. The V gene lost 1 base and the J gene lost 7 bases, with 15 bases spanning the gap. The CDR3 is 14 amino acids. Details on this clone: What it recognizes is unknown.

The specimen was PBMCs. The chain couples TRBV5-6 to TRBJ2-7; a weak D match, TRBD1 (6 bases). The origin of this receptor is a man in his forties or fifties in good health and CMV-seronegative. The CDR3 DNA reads TGTGCCAGCAGCTTGTATACCGGACAGCCGGAGCAGTACTTC. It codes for CASSLYTGQPEQYF.